The 18 T cell receptor beta chains reported below all come from one sample, sequenced in a study of T-cell memory formation after mild COVID-19. MiXCR, applied by TCRdb to the 5' RACE reads, yields one record per CDR3 protein. The table has more than 110,000 distinct CDR3 sequences, approximately 25% seen once; the top ten hold roughly a quarter. The specimen was PBMCs or a T cell subset sorted from them (not recorded which). These receptors were collected from an adult woman who had mild COVID-19 (a few samples of this study predate the infection). Cell type and time point are not known.

The rearrangement links TRBV7-2 to TRBJ2-3; D is ambiguous. The V gene's germline CDR1 is SGHTA and CDR2 FQGNSA. The CDR3 length is 17 residues. Trimming cost V 1 base and J 6 bases, with 20 bases left between them. CDR3 sequence reads: CASSLVLLSGAVDTQYF. Here the CDR3 DNA reads TGTGCCAGCAGCTTAGTTTTATTGTCAGGAGCTGTGGATACGCAGTATTTT.

This clonotype was counted only a few times. The V and J genes are TRBV4-2 and TRBJ2-7; D is unclear. Germline lookup yields CDR1 LGHNA and CDR2 YNFKEQ. The CDR3 is 15 amino acids. V lost 0 bases, J lost 0 bases, and 9 bases lay in between. CDR3 DNA sequence: TGTGCCAGCAGCCAAGAGTGGCCTAACTCCTACGAGCAGTACTTC. It specifies CASSQEWPNSYEQYF.

This clonotype was detected only a few times. The chain joins TRBV24-1 to TRBJ2-2, with D perhaps TRBD1 or TRBD2 (5 bases each). V dropped 4 bases and J dropped 6 bases, with 17 bases sitting between them. Per germline, CDR1 KGHDR and CDR2 SFDVKD. The CDR3 is made up of 16 amino acids. CDR3 in DNA: TGTGCCACCAGTGAACGGGACCAAGGGATCGCCGGGGAGCTGTTTTTT. This gives the protein CATSERDQGIAGELFF.

V gene TRBV10-3 combines with J gene TRBJ2-1; 8 bases align to TRBD1. Germline-derived CDR1 and CDR2 are ENHRY and SYGVKD. The CDR3 is made up of 14 amino acids. With 2 bases clipped from V and 7 bases from J, the junction kept 4 bases outside the gene matches. CDR3 sequence (DNA): TGTGCCATCAGTGAGCCGGGACAGGTGAATGAGCAGTTCTTC. Translation: CAISEPGQVNEQFF.

This clonotype was counted ten times or more. This chain uses TRBV6-1 with TRBJ2-6; D not certain. Trimming removed 4 bases from V and 0 bases from J, with 10 bases in between. This CDR3 region has 16 residues. Germline lookup yields CDR1 MNHNS and CDR2 SASEGT. CDR3 nucleotides: TGTGCCAGCAGTGGTTCCCCCGGCTCTGGGGCCAACGTCCTGACTTTC. Its protein product is CASSGSPGSGANVLTF.

This clonotype was detected a few times. As DNA, the CDR3 is TGCGCCAGCAGCACCGCCGCCGGGGACGACGAGCAGTACTTC. Translation: CASSTAAGDDEQYF. V usage is TRBV5-1 and J usage is TRBJ2-7; D is tentatively TRBD1 or TRBD2 (5 bases each). The CDR3 is 14 amino acids. The germline CDR1 and CDR2 sequences are SGHRS and YFSETQ. V was pared by 4 bases and J by 5 bases, with 16 bases between.

The chain links TRBV7-2 to TRBJ2-7; D is undetermined. This CDR3 contains 13 residues. The germline V gene has CDR1 SGHTA and CDR2 FQGNSA. Trimming pared 5 bases from V and 1 base from J, leaving 9 bases between. CDR3 in amino acids: CASSHFASYEQYF. CDR3 nucleotides: TGTGCCAGCAGCCATTTTGCATCCTACGAGCAGTACTTC.

V gene TRBV27 combines with J gene TRBJ2-1, with 12 nucleotides matching TRBD2. Germline CDR1 is MNHEY and CDR2 is SMNVEV (reference sequence). The CDR3 extends over 16 amino acids. The trim removed 2 bases at V and 9 bases at J, leaving 8 bases unmatched. CDR3 in DNA: TGTGCCAGCAGTTTAAACCTAGCGGGGGGGCCGGGTGAGCAGTTCTTC. Translation gives CASSLNLAGGPGEQFF.

This clonotype has at least ten counts. This chain connects TRBV24-1 to TRBJ2-1; the D gene is possibly TRBD1 (6 bases). This CDR3 is 15 amino acids long. The germline V gene has CDR1 KGHDR and CDR2 SFDVKD. Trimming took off 3 bases at V and 0 bases at J, with 8 bases between the two ends. As DNA, the CDR3 is TGTGCCACCAGTGATCTACAGGGCTCCTACAATGAGCAGTTCTTC. It is translated as CATSDLQGSYNEQFF.

This clonotype was detected many times. V gene TRBV4-2 combines with J gene TRBJ1-2, with 9 bases identical to TRBD1. The CDR3 sequence is 15 residues long. CDR1 is LGHNA, CDR2 YNFKEQ, per germline. With V trimmed by 0 bases and J by 4 bases, 3 bases remained unmatched. The CDR3 bases are TGTGCCAGCAGCCAAGAGACAGGGGGTAGCTATGGCTACACCTTC. Translated, it gives CASSQETGGSYGYTF.

This chain links TRBV24-1 with TRBJ2-7, with a weak D call TRBD1 (5 bases). Trimming cost V 5 bases and J 2 bases, with 12 bases left between them. The CDR3 runs 14 residues. Germline CDR1 and CDR2: KGHDR and SFDVKD. The CDR3 DNA sequence: TGTGCCACCAGTGCACGACAGCCTCCCTACGAGCAGTACTTC. This sequence encodes CATSARQPPYEQYF.

The V gene is TRBV29-1, the J gene TRBJ1-1, with D tentatively TRBD1 (6 bases). V lost 2 bases to trimming and J lost 8 bases, with 9 bases between them. This CDR3 contains 11 residues. Germline V gene data show CDR1 as SQVTM and CDR2 as ANQGSEA. The CDR3 loop is CSVESDREAFF. The CDR3 DNA is TGCAGCGTTGAAAGTGACAGGGAAGCTTTCTTT.

This clonotype was counted only a few times. The chain employs TRBV5-5 and TRBJ2-7; possibly TRBD1 for D (6 bases). This CDR3 region has 12 residues. V was pared by 5 bases and J by 7 bases, with 13 bases between. Germline CDR1 and CDR2: SGHKS and YYEKEE (reference sequence). CDR3 in DNA: TGTGCCAGCAGGTCCTCAGGGGAGGAGCAGTACTTC. Translated: CASRSSGEEQYF.

The chain joins TRBV11-2 to TRBJ2-1; a weak D match, TRBD2 (6 bases). Germline V lookup: CDR1 SGHAT, CDR2 FQNNGV. V lost 4 bases, J lost 2 bases, and 9 bases lay in between. This CDR3 spans 14 amino acids. CDR3 sequence (DNA): TGTGCCAGCAGCTATCGGGAGCCCTACAATGAGCAGTTCTTC. It specifies CASSYREPYNEQFF.

The CDR3 loop is CASSLGLRDYGTYEQYF. Written as DNA, the CDR3 is TGCGCCAGCAGCTTGGGCCTCCGGGACTATGGAACCTACGAGCAGTACTTC. The genes are TRBV5-1 and TRBJ2-7, with TRBD2 matching over 7 bases. The CDR3 length is 17 residues. The ends lost 0 bases at V and 2 bases at J; junction bases unmatched: 11. From germline, CDR1 is SGHRS and CDR2 YFSETQ.

CDR3 in DNA: TGTGCCAGCATCGCGAAACTCGGGACGGAACAGCTAGAGACCCAGTACTTC. Its protein is CASIAKLGTEQLETQYF. The chain uses TRBV6-5 and TRBJ2-5; D possibly matches TRBD1 or TRBD2 (5 bases each). Germline CDR1 and CDR2: MNHEY and SVGAGI. There are 17 residues in the CDR3. Trimming shortened V by 7 bases and J by 4 bases, and 25 bases separated the two germline ends.

The chain combines TRBV24-1 with TRBJ2-2; 7 bases are shared with TRBD2. CDR1 KGHDR and CDR2 SFDVKD come from the germline V gene. The CDR3 extends over 18 amino acids. After removal of 4 bases from V and 3 bases from J, the junction contained 13 bases not matched to a gene. CDR3 sequence: CATSEGTLGGLDTGELFF. The DNA for the CDR3 is TGTGCCACCAGTGAGGGGACCTTGGGAGGGTTGGACACCGGGGAGCTGTTTTTT.

The chain recombines TRBV7-9 with TRBJ1-1; 8 bases agree with TRBD1. V shed 2 bases and J 10 bases; nucleotides not matched to a gene: 6. Germline lookup yields CDR1 SEHNR and CDR2 FQNEAQ (reference sequence). This CDR3 spans 13 amino acids. The DNA of the CDR3 is TGTGCCAGCAGCTTAATTGACAGGGGTTTAGCTTTCTTT. Amino acids: CASSLIDRGLAFF. Supplemented by reference TRBV7-9 and TRBJ1-1, the full variable domain reads DTGVSQNPRHKITKRGQNVTFRCDPISEHNRLYWYRQTLGQGPEFLTYFQNEAQLEKSRLLSDRFSAERPKGSFSTLEIQRTEQGDSAMYLCASSLIDRGLAFFGQGTRLTVV.